The rows below give T cell receptor beta chains drawn from one sample of a study of T cell repertoires in cytomegalovirus infection. TCRdb re-called the reads through MiXCR, storing one row per CDR3 protein. The repertoire holds about 830,000 distinct CDR3 sequences, with 30% to 35% as singletons. Antigens for these TCRs are unknown. Sequenced material: cultured CD8+ T cells from PBMCs, taken from culture after CMV antigen stimulation. The source is a human donor in good health (CMV status not recorded). Some clones in this sample may be carry-over from other donors' samples. Each CDR3 is given with its conserved first and last residue. A D gene is named only where the DNA matches it firmly. Part of the rows lack a size; the others show once, few, many or a class for expanded clones.

-	TRBJ2-7	-	TRBV10-3	TGTGCCATCAGTGACAAATTTACCTCCTACGAGCAGTACTTC	CAISDKFTSYEQYF
few	TRBJ2-1	TRBD1	TRBV6-2/TRBV6-3	TGTGCCAGCCAGGGGCTAGGGGGCGACTCCTACAATGAGCAGTTCTTC	CASQGLGGDSYNEQFF
many	TRBJ2-1	-	TRBV7-6	TGTGCCAGCAGCGCCGCAGGGGCGATCAGTGAGCAGTTCTTC	CASSAAGAISEQFF
-	TRBJ2-1	TRBD2	TRBV28	TGTGCCAGCAGTTTTGGACTAGCGGGGGGGGCGGTATATGAGCAGTTCTTT	CASSFGLAGGAVYEQFF
-	TRBJ2-1	TRBD1	TRBV3-1	TGTGCCAGCAGCCCCCCGGCTACAGGGGTCAATGAGCAGTTCTTC	CASSPPATGVNEQFF
few	TRBJ1-1	-	TRBV6-6	TGTGCCAGCAGTTACGAGTACAGGAACACTGAAGCTTTCTTT	CASSYEYRNTEAFF
-	TRBJ2-1	-	TRBV6-1	TGTGCCAGCAGTGAATGGACGGGGGCTCATTTCAATGAGCAGTTCTTC	CASSEWTGAHFNEQFF
few	TRBJ2-7	TRBD1	TRBV7-6	TGTGCCAGCAGCTTCACCGGGGACAGCACCTACGAGCAGTACTTC	CASSFTGDSTYEQYF
few	TRBJ2-3	-	TRBV27	TGTGCCAGCAGCGTCCAACGCCTAACTAGCACAGATACGCAGTATTTT	CASSVQRLTSTDTQYF
-	TRBJ1-4	-	TRBV7-9	TGTGCCAGCAGCCACCCCCCAGCCGGGGAAAAACTGTTTTTT	CASSHPPAGEKLFF
-	TRBJ2-3	TRBD1	TRBV5-4	TGTGCCAGCAGCTTCTGGGCGGGGACAGGGTCTACCGACCCCCCAGATACGCAGTATTTT	CASSFWAGTGSTDPPDTQYF
few	TRBJ2-5	-	TRBV12-3/TRBV12-4	TGTGCCAGCAGCCCACCAGGGCGTGAGACCCAGTACTTC	CASSPPGRETQYF
-	TRBJ2-2	-	TRBV6-6	TGTGCCAGCAGTTACTCCGCAGGGATGGTATCGAACACCGGGGAGCTGTTTTTT	CASSYSAGMVSNTGELFF
few	TRBJ2-7	-	TRBV14	TGTGCCAGCAGCCAACCAGTTACGGGACAACTGTTCTCCTACGAGCAGTACTTC	CASSQPVTGQLFSYEQYF
-	TRBJ2-2	-	TRBV7-9	TGTGCCAGCAGCTCCTTCGACACCGGGGAGCTGTTTTTT	CASSSFDTGELFF
few	TRBJ1-2	-	TRBV2	TGTGCCAGCTGGGACATCGACCGGGGCTACACCTTC	CASWDIDRGYTF
-	TRBJ2-6	-	TRBV27	TGTGCCAGCACCAAACTCTCTGGGGCCAACGTCCTGACTTTC	CASTKLSGANVLTF
few	TRBJ1-5	-	TRBV4-1	TGCGCCAGCAGCCCATCGGACAGCCGCAATCAGCCCCAGCATTTT	CASSPSDSRNQPQHF
many	TRBJ1-2	TRBD1	TRBV7-2	TGTGCCAGCACCCCTTATGACCAGGGGGCGTACTATGGCTACACCTTC	CASTPYDQGAYYGYTF
-	TRBJ2-3	TRBD2	TRBV7-9	TGTGCCAGCAGCTTTTCTAGCGGGGGGCTAGTAAGCACAGATACGCAGTATTTT	CASSFSSGGLVSTDTQYF
few	TRBJ1-3	-	TRBV28	TGTGCCAGCAGTTTAGATGGAGTTGGAAACACCATATATTTT	CASSLDGVGNTIYF
many	TRBJ1-2	-	TRBV12-3/TRBV12-4	TGTGCCAGCAGTATACAGCCGTACTATGGCTACACCTTC	CASSIQPYYGYTF
few	TRBJ1-4	TRBD1	TRBV12-3/TRBV12-4	TGTGCCAGCAGTTTCCTTGGGACAGCCCTTAATGAAAAACTGTTTTTT	CASSFLGTALNEKLFF
-	TRBJ1-2	TRBD1	TRBV6-5	TGTGCCAGCAGAGACAGGGGTGTGTTCTCCGCGGGTGGCTACACCTTC	CASRDRGVFSAGGYTF
-	TRBJ2-1	-	TRBV20-1	TGCAGTGCTAGAGGTCCTCGCGAGTACTACAATGAGCAGTTCTTC	CSARGPREYYNEQFF
-	TRBJ2-2	-	TRBV20-1	TGCAGTGCTAGAGGGATGAAACTAGTCGGGGAGCTGTTTTTT	CSARGMKLVGELFF
few	TRBJ2-3	TRBD1	TRBV27	TGTGCCAGCGGTAGATTGGGACAGGGGACACCCACAGATACGCAGTATTTT	CASGRLGQGTPTDTQYF
once	TRBJ1-1	-	TRBV27	TGTGCCAGCAGTTTAAGAGGGAGTGGGAACACTGAAGCTTTCTTT	CASSLRGSGNTEAFF
-	TRBJ1-5	TRBD1	TRBV6-6	TGTGCCAGCAGTGACCGGGACAGGGAGGTAGGCAATCAGCCCCAGCATTTT	CASSDRDREVGNQPQHF
many	TRBJ1-1	-	TRBV12-3/TRBV12-4	TGTGCCAGCAGCCTGACAGAGATGAACACTGAAGCTTTCTTT	CASSLTEMNTEAFF
few	TRBJ2-5	-	TRBV5-1	TGCGCCAGCAGCCGGAGGGGGGAGAAGACCCAGTACTTC	CASSRRGEKTQYF
-	TRBJ1-1	-	TRBV29-1	TGCAGCGTTGAAACAGGGTGGGGAATCACTGAAGCTTTCTTT	CSVETGWGITEAFF
-	TRBJ2-3	-	TRBV4-1	TGCGCCAGCAGCCAAGAGTCCCCTTGGGATACGCAGTATTTT	CASSQESPWDTQYF
-	TRBJ1-4	-	TRBV19	TGTGCCAGTAGTACACCGGGACTTAATGAAAAACTGTTTTTT	CASSTPGLNEKLFF
-	TRBJ1-5	-	TRBV7-9	TGTGCCAGCAGCGACGGAAGGAGAAATCAGCCCCAGCATTTT	CASSDGRRNQPQHF
-	TRBJ1-1	-	TRBV18	TGTGCCAGCTCACCACGGGGGGTTAGCACTGAAGCTTTCTTT	CASSPRGVSTEAFF
-	TRBJ1-5	TRBD1	TRBV7-2	TGTGCCAGCGGTTTTGACAGGGCCGGGCAGCCCCAGCATTTT	CASGFDRAGQPQHF
few	TRBJ2-3	-	TRBV4-1	TGCGCCAGCAGCCAAGATCAAACACCCGGGGGCCCAGATACGCAGTATTTT	CASSQDQTPGGPDTQYF
few	TRBJ1-6	-	TRBV7-9	TGTGCCAGCGACGGGGAAAATTCACCCCTCCACTTT	CASDGENSPLHF
many	TRBJ1-1	-	TRBV7-2	TGTGCCAGCAGCCTATTGGACGACCTGAACACTGAAGCTTTCTTT	CASSLLDDLNTEAFF
few	TRBJ1-2	-	TRBV12-3/TRBV12-4	TGTGCCAGCAGTTTCCAGGGGTCGAGCTATGGCTACACCTTC	CASSFQGSSYGYTF
many	TRBJ2-3	-	TRBV7-8	TGTGCCAGCAGCTTAGAGGGGGGGCACAGCACAGATACGCAGTATTTT	CASSLEGGHSTDTQYF